These 2 T cell receptor beta chains came from one sample sequenced in a study of T cells after yellow fever vaccination. In TCRdb, the 5' RACE reads were re-called with MiXCR into one record per CDR3 protein. The table has a few hundred thousand distinct CDR3 sequences, less than 20% seen once. The material sequenced was PBMCs, taken more than 4 days after the first yellow fever vaccination. The source is a man in his late teens or twenties who received the YFV17D yellow fever vaccine.

The chain links TRBV12-3 or TRBV12-4 to TRBJ1-4, with D uncertain. The germline V and J ends were trimmed by 3 bases and 10 bases, with 12 bases remaining between them. There are 13 residues in the CDR3. The CDR3 sequence: CASSFRESAKLFF. The CDR3 DNA reads as TGTGCCAGCAGTTTTAGGGAATCGGCAAAACTGTTTTTT.

V gene TRBV6-4 combines with J gene TRBJ2-2; no clear D gene. The V gene lost 4 bases and the J gene lost 7 bases, with 16 bases spanning the gap. CDR1 MRHNA and CDR2 SNTAGT come from the germline V gene. There are 15 residues in the CDR3. The CDR3 nucleotides are TGTGCCAGCAGTGTAAGAGTTGGATCTGGCGGGGAGCTGTTTTTT. Translation: CASSVRVGSGGELFF.